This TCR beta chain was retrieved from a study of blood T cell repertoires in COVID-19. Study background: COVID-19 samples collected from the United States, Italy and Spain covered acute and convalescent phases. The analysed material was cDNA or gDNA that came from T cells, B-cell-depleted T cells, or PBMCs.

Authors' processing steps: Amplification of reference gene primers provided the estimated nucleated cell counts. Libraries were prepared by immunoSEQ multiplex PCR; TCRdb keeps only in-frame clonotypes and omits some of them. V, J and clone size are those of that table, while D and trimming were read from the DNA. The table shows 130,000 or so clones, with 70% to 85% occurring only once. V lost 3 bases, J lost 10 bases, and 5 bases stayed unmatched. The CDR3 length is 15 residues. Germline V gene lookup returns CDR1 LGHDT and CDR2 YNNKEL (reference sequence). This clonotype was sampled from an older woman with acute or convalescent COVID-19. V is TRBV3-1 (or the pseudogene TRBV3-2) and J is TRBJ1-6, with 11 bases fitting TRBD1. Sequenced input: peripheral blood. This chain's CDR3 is CASSQDRGLLSPLHF. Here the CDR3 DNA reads TGTGCCAGCAGCCAGGACAGGGGGCTTCTGTCACCCCTCCACTTT.